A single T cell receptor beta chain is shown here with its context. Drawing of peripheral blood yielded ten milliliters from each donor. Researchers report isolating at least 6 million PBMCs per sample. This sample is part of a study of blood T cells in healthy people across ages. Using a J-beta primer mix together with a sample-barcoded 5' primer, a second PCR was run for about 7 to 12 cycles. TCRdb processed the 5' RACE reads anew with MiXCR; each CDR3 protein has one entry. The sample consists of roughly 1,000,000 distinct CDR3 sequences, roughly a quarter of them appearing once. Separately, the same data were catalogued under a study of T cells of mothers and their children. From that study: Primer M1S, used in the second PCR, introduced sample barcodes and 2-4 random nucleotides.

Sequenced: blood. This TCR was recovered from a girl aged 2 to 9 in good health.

CDR3 bases: TGCAGTGCTAGGGGGGAGGTCGGCACAGATACGCAGTATTTT. Protein: CSARGEVGTDTQYF. The genes are TRBV20-1 and TRBJ2-3; possibly TRBD2 for D (6 bases). V was clipped by 3 bases and J by 1 base, with 11 bases between them. Germline V gene sequence: CDR1 DFQATT, CDR2 SNEGSKA (reference sequence). The CDR3 is made up of 14 amino acids.